These 28 T cell receptor beta chains originate from one sample sequenced in a study of cytomegalovirus exposure and HLA in healthy donors. PCR amplification relied on 60 Vbeta primers (plus 13 Jbeta primers). This table comes from immunoSEQ multiplex PCR, and its TCRdb copy is limited to in-frame clones, with some not included. The profile shows 100,000 to 150,000 clones, approximately 78% of them singletons. Sequencing was performed on PBMCs. All receptors derive from a woman in her 40s in good health and CMV-seropositive.

The rearrangement uses TRBV7-8 and TRBJ1-6; D remains unclear. The V and J ends lost 5 bases and 9 bases respectively, with 17 bases between them. Germline V CDR1 and CDR2: SGHVS, FQNEAQ. The CDR3 extends over 15 amino acids. This CDR3 reads CASSPEGYPGSPLHF. The CDR3, as DNA: TGTGCCAGCAGCCCCGAAGGATACCCGGGTTCACCCCTCCACTTT.

The gene calls are TRBV27 and TRBJ2-3, with D tentatively TRBD1 (6 bases). The germline V and J ends were trimmed by 2 bases and 0 bases, with 12 bases remaining between them. The CDR3 is 16 residues long. Germline V gives CDR1 MNHEY, CDR2 SMNVEV (reference sequence). Here the CDR3 reads CASSLTGHSSTDTQYF. CDR3 DNA: TGTGCCAGCAGTTTAACGGGACACTCAAGCACAGATACGCAGTATTTT.

This clone was seen more than once but under ten times. The chain couples TRBV5-1 to TRBJ2-5; no reliable D call. CDR3 length: 13 residues. The V end lost 0 bases, the J end lost 3 bases, and 6 bases lay between the germline ends. Germline V lookup: CDR1 SGHRS, CDR2 YFSETQ. The CDR3 DNA follows: TGCGCCAGCAGCTTGGCTCTCGAAGAGACCCAGTACTTC. Encoded protein: CASSLALEETQYF.

This clone was detected a few times. This sequence joins TRBV30 and TRBJ1-1, with D uncertain. From germline, CDR1 is GTSNPN and CDR2 SVGIG (reference sequence). Trimming took 5 bases from V and 1 from J, leaving 5 bases between them. The length of the CDR3 is 11 residues. The chain's CDR3 is CAWGKNTEAFF. CDR3 nucleotides: TGTGCCTGGGGCAAGAACACTGAAGCTTTCTTT.

V and J are TRBV19 and TRBJ2-1; TRBD2 aligns across 13 bases. V shed 1 base and J 5 bases; nucleotides not matched to a gene: 5. The CDR3 loop spans 17 amino acids. Germline CDR1 LNHDA, CDR2 SQIVND (reference sequence). This CDR3 reads CASSIVGGLAGNNEQFF. In DNA, the CDR3 is TGTGCCAGTAGTATAGTAGGGGGACTAGCGGGAAACAATGAGCAGTTCTTC.

The gene calls are TRBV2 and TRBJ1-5; 10 bases are shared with TRBD1. Germline V gene sequence: CDR1 SNHLY, CDR2 FYNNEI. CDR3 length: 14 amino acids. V shed 8 bases and J 4 bases; nucleotides not matched to a gene: 5. DNA for the CDR3: TGTGCCAGCCTACTGGGACAGGGGAATCAGCCCCAGCATTTT. This codes for CASLLGQGNQPQHF.

The chain is built from TRBV29-1 and TRBJ2-1, with TRBD2 matching over 10 bases. V shed 3 bases, J shed 0 bases, and the junction held 11 bases outside the gene matches. The CDR3 covers 18 residues. Per the germline V gene, CDR1 is SQVTM and CDR2 is ANQGSEA. CDR3 nucleotide sequence: TGCAGCGTTGACAGCCCCGGACTAGCGGTAAGCTCCTACAATGAGCAGTTCTTC. The encoded protein is CSVDSPGLAVSSYNEQFF.

V usage is TRBV6-1 and J usage is TRBJ2-3; 9 positions match TRBD1. CDR3 length: 21 amino acids. Germline CDR1 is MNHNS and CDR2 is SASEGT. V lost 6 bases to trimming and J lost 0 bases; unmatched junction nucleotides: 22. The CDR3 is CASSEKLLGGQGTASTDTQYF. The CDR3 DNA follows: TGTGCCAGCAGCGAAAAACTCCTCGGGGGACAGGGAACCGCTAGCACAGATACGCAGTATTTT.

The chain recombines TRBV4-2 with TRBJ2-1, with 16 nucleotides matching TRBD2. The CDR3 is 19 residues long. Trimming at V came to 0 bases and at J to 6 bases, leaving 8 bases not matched to a gene. Germline V gives CDR1 LGHNA, CDR2 YNFKEQ. CDR3 sequence: CASSQDLGLAGGPPNEQFF. Here the CDR3 DNA reads TGTGCCAGCAGCCAAGATTTGGGACTAGCGGGGGGGCCACCCAATGAGCAGTTCTTC.

This chain joins TRBV19 and TRBJ1-2, with 7 bases matching TRBD1. This CDR3 region has 14 residues. The V segment lost 10 bases and the J segment 0 bases; nucleotides outside the gene matches: 8. Germline CDR1 is LNHDA and CDR2 is SQIVND (reference sequence). The CDR3 DNA sequence: TGTGCCACCACTCCAGGGGGAGCTAACTATGGCTACACCTTC. It encodes CATTPGGANYGYTF.

The V and J genes are TRBV5-3 and TRBJ1-2, with 7 nucleotides matching TRBD1. TRBV5-3 counts as an open reading frame of uncertain function. Trimming removed 4 bases from V and 3 bases from J; junction bases left unmatched: 12. This CDR3 is built from 16 residues. In DNA, the CDR3 is TGTGCCAGAAGCCTTCTTAGGGACAGAGGGGACTATGGCTACACCTTC. Encoded protein: CARSLLRDRGDYGYTF.

The chain carries TRBV5-4 and TRBJ2-1; TRBD1 might be the D (6 bases). This CDR3 region has 14 residues. V was trimmed by 6 bases and J by 3 bases, leaving 13 bases between them. CDR1 is SGHNT and CDR2 is YYREEE in the germline V gene (reference sequence). CDR3 sequence: CASNRWGLYNEQFF. CDR3 coding DNA: TGTGCCAGCAACCGGTGGGGGCTCTACAATGAGCAGTTCTTC.

V gene TRBV21-1 combines with J gene TRBJ2-1; TRBD2, the D gene given by the table, was not confirmed from the DNA. TRBV21-1 is tagged as a pseudogene. The CDR3 has 14 amino acids. CDR3: CASGGKLSYNEQFF. As DNA, the CDR3 is TGTGCCAGCGGAGGGAAGCTGTCCTACAATGAGCAGTTCTTC.

This clone was counted between two and nine times. The chain recombines TRBV5-4 with TRBJ2-7; no firm D call. The length of the CDR3 is 13 residues. Trimming pared 4 bases from V and 6 bases from J, leaving 14 bases between. The germline V gene has CDR1 SGHNT and CDR2 YYREEE (reference sequence). Here the CDR3 DNA reads TGTGCCAGCAGCCACCGAAGCGCTCGCGAGCAGTACTTC. Its translation is CASSHRSAREQYF.

The chain employs TRBV5-6 and TRBJ2-5, with 8 bases lining up with TRBD1. The DNA end is a closer match to TRBJ2-7, so the J assignment may be wrong. CDR3 length equals 17 residues. CDR1 and CDR2 from the germline V gene are SGHDT and YYEEEE. The CDR3 DNA reads as TGTGCCAGCAGCCTGGGGCGTGTCGGGGGACAGGCCTACGAGCAGTACTTC. The encoded protein is CASSLGRVGGQAYEQYF.

The V and J genes are TRBV28 and TRBJ2-2; 11 positions match TRBD2. After removal of 4 bases from V and 4 bases from J, the junction contained 11 bases not matched to a gene. The germline CDR1 and CDR2 sequences are MDHEN and SYDVKM. CDR3 size: 18 residues. The CDR3 DNA follows: TGTGCCAGCAGTTCACCAAGGGGACTAGCGGAATCCACCGGGGAGCTGTTTTTT. It yields the protein CASSSPRGLAESTGELFF.

The chain carries TRBV28 and TRBJ1-2; D perhaps matches TRBD1 (5 bases). Germline-derived CDR1 and CDR2 are MDHEN and SYDVKM. Trimming cost V 5 bases and J 8 bases, with 21 bases left between them. The CDR3 spans 15 residues. The CDR3 coding sequence is TGTGCCAGCAGTGCCCAAAAGGGAGGGGCGGGCGGCTACACCTTC. Encoded protein: CASSAQKGGAGGYTF.

The gene calls are TRBV5-5 and TRBJ1-2; D possibly corresponds to TRBD1 (6 bases). The CDR3 contains 14 residues. Trimming pared 4 bases from V and 2 bases from J, leaving 12 bases between. From germline, CDR1 is SGHKS and CDR2 YYEKEE (reference sequence). CDR3 region: CASSPWTANYGYTF. The CDR3 DNA reads TGTGCCAGCAGCCCCTGGACAGCCAACTATGGCTACACCTTC.

The rearrangement uses TRBV7-2 and TRBJ2-5; D is undetermined. Germline values: CDR1 SGHTA, CDR2 FQGNSA. Trimming pared 4 bases from V and 0 bases from J, leaving 9 bases between. This CDR3 is 14 amino acids long. As DNA, the CDR3 is TGTGCCAGCAGCTCACAGACGTACCAAGAGACCCAGTACTTC. Residues: CASSSQTYQETQYF.

The genes are TRBV5-4 and TRBJ1-4; possible D gene TRBD1, 5 bases. Germline CDR1 SGHNT, CDR2 YYREEE (reference sequence). The CDR3 sequence is 14 residues long. The V end lost 2 bases, the J end lost 7 bases, and 12 bases lay between the germline ends. CDR3 coding DNA: TGTGCCAGCAGCTTCCGGGGGGAGGGTGAAAAACTGTTTTTT. Translating gives CASSFRGEGEKLFF.

This clone was detected only a few times. The rearrangement joins TRBV6-6 to TRBJ2-7; D is perhaps TRBD1 (6 bases). Germline V lookup: CDR1 MNHNY, CDR2 SVGAGI (reference sequence). CDR3 length: 14 residues. V dropped 0 bases and J dropped 3 bases, with 9 bases sitting between them. CDR3 loop: CASSYSGGYYEQYF. The CDR3 bases are TGTGCCAGCAGTTACTCAGGGGGTTACTACGAGCAGTACTTC.

The count of this clone is one. The rearrangement joins TRBV9 to TRBJ1-1; 8 nucleotides line up with TRBD1. Germline CDR1 reads SGDLS; CDR2 reads YYNGEE. CDR3 length equals 16 residues. Germline trimming cut 3 bases from V and 1 base from J; bases unmatched to any gene: 8. The CDR3 DNA reads as TGTGCCAGCAGCGCAGGAATCGGGACAGGGAACACTGAAGCTTTCTTT. Translating it yields CASSAGIGTGNTEAFF.

Only a few counts were recorded for this clone. The chain recombines TRBV9 with TRBJ1-1, with a possible D match to TRBD1 (6 bases). The CDR3 loop spans 14 amino acids. Between the trimmed V and J ends, which lost 0 bases and 4 bases, there was a span of 10 bases. Germline V gives CDR1 SGDLS, CDR2 YYNGEE. DNA of the CDR3: TGTGCCAGCAGCGTAGAACGAGGGGGCACTGAAGCTTTCTTT. Amino acid sequence: CASSVERGGTEAFF.

The chain recombines TRBV19 with TRBJ2-2, with 11 bases fitting TRBD2. The germline CDR1 and CDR2 sequences are LNHDA and SQIVND (reference sequence). This CDR3 comprises 16 residues. V was clipped by 8 bases and J by 2 bases; unmatched bases: 7. The CDR3 sequence is CASVRLAGSNTGELFF. In nucleotides, the CDR3 is TGTGCCAGTGTTCGACTAGCGGGGTCCAACACCGGGGAGCTGTTTTTT.

The chain couples TRBV5-1 to TRBJ1-4, with D maybe TRBD1 (6 bases). Germline loops: CDR1 SGHRS, CDR2 YFSETQ. Trimming removed 4 bases at V and 7 bases at J, with 17 bases between. The CDR3 is made up of 15 amino acids. The CDR3 DNA follows: TGCGCCAGCAGCGTAAACAGGGTTGTCGGTGAAAAACTGTTTTTT. Its protein is CASSVNRVVGEKLFF.

This clone has only a few counts. Compared with germline, one end of the junction differs, possibly owing to a read error. The V and J genes are TRBV7-7 and TRBJ2-1; tentative D call: TRBD2 (5 bases). Germline values: CDR1 SSHAT, CDR2 FNYEAQ (reference sequence). This CDR3 spans 14 amino acids. The CDR3 is CASSLGHGKDEQFF. DNA of the CDR3: TGTGCTAGCAGCTTAGGTCACGGGAAGGATGAGCAGTTCTTC.

The genes are TRBV30 and TRBJ2-1, with TRBD2 identical over 8 bases. Germline CDR1 reads GTSNPN; CDR2 reads SVGIG (reference sequence). V was clipped by 3 bases and J by 1 base; unmatched bases: 5. CDR3 length: 15 residues. CDR3 loop: CAWRVPGGSYNEQFF. As DNA, the CDR3 is TGTGCCTGGAGGGTCCCGGGGGGGTCCTACAATGAGCAGTTCTTC.

J is TRBJ1-4 and V is TRBV5-1; 10 bases agree with TRBD1. The V segment lost 4 bases and the J segment 7 bases; nucleotides outside the gene matches: 10. The CDR3 spans 16 residues. Germline lookup yields CDR1 SGHRS and CDR2 YFSETQ. CDR3 amino acids: CASSPDRGRRGEKLFF. For the CDR3, the DNA is TGCGCCAGCAGCCCCGACAGGGGGCGGAGGGGTGAAAAACTGTTTTTT. The variable domain in full, completed from reference TRBV5-1 and TRBJ1-4, reads KAGVTQTPRYLIKTRGQQVTLSCSPISGHRSVSWYQQTPGQGLQFLFEYFSETQRNKGNFPGRFSGRQFSNSRSEMNVSTLELGDSALYLCASSPDRGRRGEKLFFGSGTQLSVL.